The 19 T cell receptor beta chains in this list originate from one sample, sequenced in a study of cytomegalovirus exposure and HLA in healthy donors (dated by TCRdb to between 2016 and 2019). Library construction relied on the immunoSEQ multiplex PCR assay. A mixture of 60 forward primers for TCR Vbeta segments and 13 reverse primers for TCR Jbeta segments was used in the multiplex PCR. Imported from immuneACCESS, the table was reduced by TCRdb to in-frame sequences with V and J called. These copies leave out some clones; in studies compared against another copy, an unresolved V gene accounts for under half, and the cause of the remainder is not known. The sample's own table lists approximately 110,000 clones. Clones ranked in the top ten supply 3% to 4.5% of the sample. Sequenced input: PBMCs. Source of these receptors: a man between 18 and 29 years old in good health and CMV-seronegative.

The V and J genes are TRBV6-1 and TRBJ1-5; 8 nucleotides align to TRBD1. Trimming removed 3 bases from V and 5 bases from J; junction bases left unmatched: 3. The germline CDR1 and CDR2 sequences are MNHNS and SASEGT. The CDR3 extends over 14 amino acids. CDR3 sequence: CASSETGEDQPQHF. CDR3 sequence (DNA): TGTGCCAGCAGTGAGACAGGGGAGGATCAGCCCCAGCATTTT.

V and J are TRBV10-3 and TRBJ1-5, with a possible D match to TRBD1 (5 bases). From germline, CDR1 is ENHRY and CDR2 SYGVKD. The V end was cut by 0 bases, the J end by 2 bases, with 11 bases between. The CDR3 totals 16 residues. For the CDR3, the DNA is TGTGCCATCAGTGAGTCTGGGGCCAGCGGCAATCAGCCCCAGCATTTT. Its protein product is CAISESGASGNQPQHF.

This chain connects TRBV10-3 to TRBJ2-7; the D gene is possibly TRBD2 (5 bases). The CDR3 totals 13 residues. V was shortened by 6 bases and J by 2 bases, with 11 bases between the two germline ends. The germline gives CDR1 ENHRY, CDR2 SYGVKD. The CDR3 loop is CAISWTGAYEQYF. The CDR3 nucleotides are TGTGCCATCAGCTGGACCGGGGCCTACGAGCAGTACTTC.

The V and J genes are TRBV2 and TRBJ1-1, with TRBD1 identical over 7 bases. This CDR3 spans 14 amino acids. Unmatched junction bases numbered 5, after V lost 6 bases and J lost 1 base. Germline values: CDR1 SNHLY, CDR2 FYNNEI. CDR3: CASRSGTANTEAFF. The CDR3 coding sequence is TGTGCCAGCAGGTCCGGGACAGCGAACACTGAAGCTTTCTTT.

The chain carries TRBV28 and TRBJ1-1, with a tentative D call TRBD1 (5 bases). Germline V gives CDR1 MDHEN, CDR2 SYDVKM. The CDR3 has 14 amino acids. V was cut by 3 bases and J by 0 bases, with 8 bases left in between. CDR3: CASSFRGMNTEAFF. CDR3 nucleotide sequence: TGTGCCAGCAGTTTTAGGGGCATGAACACTGAAGCTTTCTTT.

This chain joins TRBV2 and TRBJ1-5; D gene ambiguous. Per germline, CDR1 SNHLY and CDR2 FYNNEI. Trimming pared 7 bases from V and 1 base from J, leaving 17 bases between. The CDR3 extends over 16 amino acids. The CDR3 loop reads CASTEGRAASNQPQHF. The CDR3 DNA follows: TGTGCCAGCACCGAAGGGCGGGCAGCAAGCAATCAGCCCCAGCATTTT.

The V and J genes are TRBV5-1 and TRBJ2-6, with D perhaps matching TRBD1 (6 bases). Per the germline V gene, CDR1 is SGHRS and CDR2 is YFSETQ. V lost 4 bases and J 1 base, leaving 15 bases between the germline ends. The CDR3 loop spans 17 amino acids. CDR3 coding DNA: TGCGCCAGCAGCGAACAGGGCCAGGGGTCTGGGGCCAACGTCCTGACTTTC. Its protein is CASSEQGQGSGANVLTF. The full variable domain, its missing parts supplied by reference TRBV5-1 and TRBJ2-6, is KAGVTQTPRYLIKTRGQQVTLSCSPISGHRSVSWYQQTPGQGLQFLFEYFSETQRNKGNFPGRFSGRQFSNSRSEMNVSTLELGDSALYLCASSEQGQGSGANVLTFGAGSRLTVL.

The V call is TRBV19, the J call TRBJ1-5; the D is unclear. Germline-derived CDR1 and CDR2 are LNHDA and SQIVND (reference sequence). The CDR3 has 14 residues. Between the trimmed V and J ends, which lost 6 bases and 3 bases, there was a span of 12 bases. CDR3 bases: TGTGCCAGTAGCACTAGACGGGACAATCAGCCCCAGCATTTT. Its translation: CASSTRRDNQPQHF.

This rearrangement joins TRBV27 to TRBJ1-6; D gene uncertain. V lost 5 bases and J lost 8, with 16 bases in between. Germline V gives CDR1 MNHEY, CDR2 SMNVEV (reference sequence). The CDR3 contains 15 residues. The CDR3 loop reads CASSPSVKPYSPLHF. The DNA of the CDR3 is TGTGCCAGCAGTCCATCAGTAAAACCCTATTCACCCCTCCACTTT.

V gene TRBV6-4 combines with J gene TRBJ1-1; D remains unclear. Germline values: CDR1 MRHNA, CDR2 SNTAGT. The length of the CDR3 is 14 residues. V dropped 4 bases and J dropped 2 bases, with 11 bases sitting between them. The CDR3 sequence is CASSATTGNTEAFF. In DNA form, the CDR3 reads TGTGCCAGCAGTGCCACCACTGGTAACACTGAAGCTTTCTTT.

The chain combines TRBV28 with TRBJ2-7; the D gene is possibly TRBD1 (5 bases). CDR1 is MDHEN, CDR2 SYDVKM, per germline. The CDR3 length is 15 residues. Trimming cost V 4 bases and J 3 bases, with 16 bases left between them. In nucleotides, the CDR3 is TGTGCCAGCAGTTCTGAGCGAAAGGGGAACTACGAGCAGTACTTC. Residues: CASSSERKGNYEQYF.

The chain has TRBV28 and TRBJ2-7, with 8 bases aligning to TRBD2. Germline-derived CDR1 and CDR2 are MDHEN and SYDVKM. The CDR3 is 14 amino acids. The V segment lost 3 bases and the J segment 7 bases; nucleotides outside the gene matches: 8. The CDR3, as DNA: TGTGCCAGCAGTTTGGGAGCGGGAGTGGGAGAGCAGTACTTC. Amino acids: CASSLGAGVGEQYF.

The chain uses TRBV29-1 and TRBJ2-3, with 11 bases matching TRBD2. V was clipped by 6 bases and J by 6 bases; unmatched bases: 11. The CDR3 runs 15 residues. Looked up from germline, CDR1 is SQVTM and CDR2 is ANQGSEA. In DNA, the CDR3 is TGCAGCGTGGTCGTTAGCGGGAGGGCCCCGGATACGCAGTATTTT. It encodes CSVVVSGRAPDTQYF.

V usage is TRBV10-3 and J usage is TRBJ2-1; 7 bases agree with TRBD2. Germline values: CDR1 ENHRY, CDR2 SYGVKD. CDR3 length equals 15 residues. J was trimmed by 2 bases and V by 0 bases; bases with no gene match: 1. The CDR3 nucleotides read TGTGCCATCAGTGAGTCGGGGGGGACCTACAATGAGCAGTTCTTC. It codes for CAISESGGTYNEQFF.

The V call is TRBV30, the J call TRBJ1-2; 7 nucleotides match TRBD1. Germline-derived CDR1 and CDR2 are GTSNPN and SVGIG (reference sequence). The CDR3 has 13 residues. V dropped 4 bases and J dropped 8; count of bases not matched to a gene: 10. The CDR3 region is CAWTSSRTGGYTF. The CDR3 DNA sequence: TGTGCCTGGACCTCCTCCCGGACAGGAGGCTACACCTTC.

This chain uses TRBV7-8 with TRBJ2-3; D is unresolved. Trimming removed 2 bases at V and 1 base at J, with 16 bases between. CDR3 length: 17 residues. CDR1 and CDR2 from the germline V gene are SGHVS and FQNEAQ. The CDR3 sequence: CASSLRLAAEGTDTQYF. The CDR3 DNA reads TGTGCCAGCAGCTTACGTTTGGCAGCCGAGGGCACAGATACGCAGTATTTT.

The chain couples TRBV27 to TRBJ1-1; TRBD1 matches at 7 bases. The ends lost 8 bases at V and 0 bases at J; junction bases unmatched: 3. In germline, CDR1 is MNHEY, CDR2 SMNVEV (reference sequence). This CDR3 has 13 residues. Written as DNA, the CDR3 is TGTGCCAGCCCCGACAGGGTGAACACTGAAGCTTTCTTT. Translating it yields CASPDRVNTEAFF.

The gene calls are TRBV5-6 and TRBJ2-7; 7 bases map to TRBD2. Per the germline V gene, CDR1 is SGHDT and CDR2 is YYEEEE. The trim removed 0 bases at V and 3 bases at J, leaving 3 bases unmatched. This CDR3 has 14 residues. The CDR3 sequence: CASSLGLAVYEQYF. The CDR3, as DNA: TGTGCCAGCAGCTTGGGCCTAGCGGTCTACGAGCAGTACTTC. Looking up the rest from reference TRBV5-6 and TRBJ2-7 gives the full variable domain: DAGVTQSPTHLIKTRGQQVTLRCSPKSGHDTVSWYQQALGQGPQFIFQYYEEEERQRGNFPDRFSGHQFPNYSSELNVNALLLGDSALYLCASSLGLAVYEQYFGPGTRLTVT.

V and J are TRBV6-1 and TRBJ2-7; D is ambiguous. The CDR3 is made up of 16 amino acids. Per the germline V gene, CDR1 is MNHNS and CDR2 is SASEGT. V gave up 3 bases and J gave up 0 bases, with 15 bases separating them. The CDR3 DNA sequence: TGTGCCAGCAGTGAGTTAGCCGCTGATAGCTCCTACGAGCAGTACTTC. It codes for CASSELAADSSYEQYF.